These T cell receptor beta chains were read from a single sample in a study of blood T cells in healthy people across ages. Each CDR3 protein is one row after TCRdb ran MiXCR on the 5' RACE reads. The table records over a million distinct CDR3 sequences, under 55% of them present only once. The sample taken for sequencing was blood. These receptor sequences come from a woman aged 18-30 years in good health. CDR3s include the opening cysteine and the closing phenylalanine or tryptophan. Each record gives: V gene, J gene, CDR3 protein.

V gene: TRBV24-1; J gene: TRBJ2-1; CDR3 protein: CATSDLNKQFF
V gene: TRBV7-9; J gene: TRBJ2-1; CDR3 protein: CASSYPISNPSASLNEQFF
V gene: TRBV5-1; J gene: TRBJ1-2; CDR3 protein: CASSLELGNGYTF
V gene: TRBV12-5; J gene: TRBJ2-7; CDR3 protein: CASGLAAGTGYYSYEQYF
V gene: TRBV12-5; J gene: TRBJ2-3; CDR3 protein: CASGLGDPSTDTQYF
V gene: TRBV6-6; J gene: TRBJ2-7; CDR3 protein: CASRNFEQYF
V gene: TRBV12-3/TRBV12-4; J gene: TRBJ2-3; CDR3 protein: CASSSRTRGGDAQYF
V gene: TRBV5-1; J gene: TRBJ1-5; CDR3 protein: CASSLAPGLGNQPQHF
V gene: TRBV27; J gene: TRBJ1-5; CDR3 protein: CASSPLPPQGNQPQHF
V gene: TRBV29-1; J gene: TRBJ1-2; CDR3 protein: CSVESAGKYGYTF
V gene: TRBV6-6; J gene: TRBJ1-1; CDR3 protein: CASRGSGMMNTEAFF
V gene: TRBV29-1; J gene: TRBJ2-5; CDR3 protein: CSVEESETQYF
V gene: TRBV11-2; J gene: TRBJ2-1; CDR3 protein: CASTQLRNEQFF
V gene: TRBV4-3; J gene: TRBJ2-1; CDR3 protein: CASSQPRDPGLAGAPNEQFF
V gene: TRBV7-2; J gene: TRBJ2-5; CDR3 protein: CASSFSSGDQYF
V gene: TRBV6-1; J gene: TRBJ1-1; CDR3 protein: CASSAHNLRDRGREAFF
V gene: TRBV24-1; J gene: TRBJ2-2; CDR3 protein: CATSDPGQGFGELFF
V gene: TRBV4-3; J gene: TRBJ2-1; CDR3 protein: CASSQVFSGRAPGNEQFF
V gene: TRBV6-5; J gene: TRBJ2-1; CDR3 protein: CASSRDRGRGYNEQFF
V gene: TRBV4-2; J gene: TRBJ2-5; CDR3 protein: CASSQGLRASGRGNEQYF
V gene: TRBV27; J gene: TRBJ2-2; CDR3 protein: CASRTGELFF
V gene: TRBV6-1; J gene: TRBJ2-1; CDR3 protein: CATPGQGWRDEQFF
V gene: TRBV27; J gene: TRBJ2-1; CDR3 protein: CASSPRVAPSYNEQFF
V gene: TRBV21-1; J gene: TRBJ1-2; CDR3 protein: CASSKQDRGAYGYTF
V gene: TRBV21-1; J gene: TRBJ1-2; CDR3 protein: CASSKEGRPYGYTF
V gene: TRBV20-1; J gene: TRBJ2-7; CDR3 protein: CSASQRGRKTPSYEQYF
V gene: TRBV2; J gene: TRBJ2-5; CDR3 protein: CAGEGQETQYF
V gene: TRBV7-9; J gene: NA; CDR3 protein: CASIPVTSGNEQYF
V gene: TRBV10-3; J gene: TRBJ1-5; CDR3 protein: CAISGLVEISNQPQHF
V gene: TRBV20-1; J gene: TRBJ2-5; CDR3 protein: CSASLLLGETQYF
V gene: TRBV12-3/TRBV12-4; J gene: TRBJ1-4; CDR3 protein: CAGGRSCNEKLFF
V gene: TRBV12-3/TRBV12-4; J gene: TRBJ2-1; CDR3 protein: CASSFGQVSSYNEQFF
V gene: TRBV6-2/TRBV6-3; J gene: TRBJ2-2; CDR3 protein: CASSLVAGVYTGELFF
V gene: TRBV6-5; J gene: TRBJ1-2; CDR3 protein: CASSFDRGVGYTF
V gene: TRBV29-1; J gene: TRBJ2-3; CDR3 protein: CSVRGALLDTQYF
V gene: TRBV20-1; J gene: TRBJ2-3; CDR3 protein: CSAIPGLDSDTQYF
V gene: TRBV7-2; J gene: TRBJ2-1; CDR3 protein: CASRSIGGAGNEQFF
V gene: TRBV27; J gene: TRBJ2-6; CDR3 protein: CASSFEGLAGANVLTF
V gene: TRBV20-1; J gene: TRBJ2-7; CDR3 protein: CSAISSGTGVGYEQYF
V gene: TRBV20-1; J gene: TRBJ2-3; CDR3 protein: CSALPSVTDTQYF
V gene: TRBV18; J gene: TRBJ2-3; CDR3 protein: CASSPSGPDTQYF